This T cell receptor beta chain was captured by sequencing in a study of blood T cell repertoires in COVID-19. About the research overall: Italy, Spain and the United States were the sources of the convalescent and acute COVID-19 samples. T cells, B-cell-depleted T cells, or PBMCs provided the cDNA or gDNA that served as material.

Authors' methods: For nucleated cells, counts were estimated from reference gene primer amplification. Data came from immunoSEQ multiplex PCR; TCRdb stores just in-frame clones and leaves some out. That table is the source of V, J and clone size, and D and trimming were worked out from the DNA. Among about 130,000 clones listed, 84% were seen once. This CDR3 region has 13 residues. Per the germline V gene, CDR1 is SSHAT and CDR2 is FNYEAQ (reference sequence). V was clipped by 4 bases and J by 5 bases, with 11 bases between them. The specimen sequenced was peripheral blood. This clonotype originated in a man in his 60s with acute or convalescent COVID-19. The chain uses TRBV7-7 and TRBJ2-5; D is perhaps TRBD2 (6 bases). The CDR3 is CASSSLASETQYF. In DNA, the CDR3 is TGTGCCAGCAGCTCTCTAGCGTCGGAGACCCAGTACTTC.